The next 14 T cell receptor beta chains were all read from a single sample in a study of cytomegalovirus exposure and HLA in healthy donors (dated by TCRdb to about 2017). The protocol used for the library was the immunoSEQ multiplex PCR assay. For the multiplex PCR, a mixture combining 60 forward primers for TCR Vbeta segments and 13 reverse primers for TCR Jbeta segments was used. The immuneACCESS repertoire file appears here via TCRdb, limited to in-frame rearrangements. These files lack a portion of the clones; in checked studies, under half of the deficit traces to unresolved V genes, and the cause of the others is not known. This sample has 90,000 to 120,000 clones in its table, and over 65% of those were observed once. The ten largest clones add up to under 2% of the sample. The sample was PBMCs. Source of these receptors: a woman aged 35 to 49 in good health and CMV-seronegative.

This rearrangement joins TRBV19 to TRBJ1-1; weak D call: TRBD1 (5 bases). Trimming pared 5 bases from V and 6 bases from J, leaving 10 bases between. CDR1 is LNHDA, CDR2 SQIVND, per germline (reference sequence). The CDR3 loop spans 12 amino acids. CDR3 in amino acids: CASSPGGSEAFF. The DNA for the CDR3 is TGTGCCAGTAGTCCGGGGGGGTCTGAAGCTTTCTTT. The full variable domain, in which reference TRBV19 and TRBJ1-1 provide the parts outside the CDR3, is DGGITQSPKYLFRKEGQNVTLSCEQNLNHDAMYWYRQDPGQGLRLIYYSQIVNDFQKGDIAEGYSVSREKKESFPLTVTSAQKNPTAFYLCASSPGGSEAFFGQGTRLTVV.

The rearrangement joins TRBV6-1 to TRBJ2-3, with 9 bases identical to TRBD2. Germline V gives CDR1 MNHNS, CDR2 SASEGT. V lost 3 bases and J lost 1; bases outside the gene matches: 8. The CDR3 has 17 amino acids. The chain's CDR3 is CASSDTPAGGGTDTQYF. CDR3 bases: TGTGCCAGCAGTGATACCCCAGCGGGAGGAGGCACAGATACGCAGTATTTT.

This rearrangement joins TRBV7-9 to TRBJ1-2, with D maybe TRBD1 (6 bases). The CDR3 runs to 13 residues. The ends were cut back, 7 bases at V and 6 bases at J, with 15 bases in the middle. CDR1 and CDR2 from the germline V gene are SEHNR and FQNEAQ (reference sequence). The CDR3 DNA is TGTGCCAGCAACCGTGGGGGCAGGGATGGCTACACCTTC. It yields the protein CASNRGGRDGYTF.

This chain uses TRBV7-9 with TRBJ1-3; weak D call: TRBD1 (6 bases). This CDR3 is built from 13 residues. Trimming removed 3 bases from V and 8 bases from J, with 11 bases in between. Germline CDR1 is SEHNR and CDR2 is FQNEAQ (reference sequence). CDR3 residues: CASSLGRGDTIYF. The DNA of the CDR3 is TGTGCCAGCAGCTTGGGCAGGGGCGACACCATATATTTT.

The V gene is TRBV7-9, the J gene TRBJ1-2; no reliable D call. The V and J ends lost 2 bases and 0 bases respectively, with 10 bases between them. The CDR3 length is 15 residues. Germline V gene sequence: CDR1 SEHNR, CDR2 FQNEAQ (reference sequence). The chain's CDR3 is CASSLSGPTNYGYTF. The DNA of the CDR3 is TGTGCCAGCAGCTTAAGCGGACCGACTAACTATGGCTACACCTTC.

The chain uses TRBV28 and TRBJ2-2, with 7 bases identical to TRBD2. J was trimmed by 9 bases and V by 7 bases; bases with no gene match: 8. The CDR3 has 13 residues. Germline lookup yields CDR1 MDHEN and CDR2 SYDVKM. CDR3 residues: CASIVLGGRELFF. For the CDR3, the DNA is TGTGCCAGCATCGTCCTGGGAGGGAGGGAGCTGTTTTTT.

The sample holds a few counts of this clone. The chain recombines TRBV5-4 with TRBJ2-7; unclear D gene. The V gene's germline CDR1 is SGHNT and CDR2 YYREEE (reference sequence). The V and J ends lost 2 bases and 3 bases respectively, with 15 bases between them. This CDR3 is 15 amino acids long. The CDR3 loop reads CASSFGAQSNYEQYF. The CDR3, as DNA: TGTGCCAGCAGCTTCGGAGCCCAAAGTAACTACGAGCAGTACTTC.

Only one count was recorded for this clone. This sequence joins TRBV7-9 and TRBJ2-2; D perhaps matches TRBD2 (6 bases). Germline V gene sequence: CDR1 SEHNR, CDR2 FQNEAQ (reference sequence). The V end lost 4 bases, the J end lost 6 bases, and 12 bases lay between the germline ends. The CDR3 is made up of 14 amino acids. The DNA for the CDR3 is TGTGCCAGCAGCTCCGGGGGTGGATCCGGGGAGCTGTTTTTT. Its protein is CASSSGGGSGELFF.

The chain employs TRBV14 and TRBJ1-1; D might be TRBD1 (5 bases). The V gene's germline CDR1 is SGHDN and CDR2 FVKESK. V was trimmed by 4 bases and J by 8 bases, leaving 11 bases between them. CDR3 length: 12 residues. CDR3 sequence reads: CASSLGGGEAFF. CDR3 DNA sequence: TGTGCCAGCAGCCTGGGGGGAGGAGAAGCTTTCTTT. The entire variable domain, with the rest obtained from reference TRBV14 and TRBJ1-1, is as follows: EAGVTQFPSHSVIEKGQTVTLRCDPISGHDNLYWYRRVMGKEIKFLLHFVKESKQDESGMPNNRFLAERTGGTYSTLKVQPAELEDSGVYFCASSLGGGEAFFGQGTRLTVV.

The chain uses TRBV5-1 and TRBJ2-1; D uncertain. Germline assignment: CDR1 SGHRS and CDR2 YFSETQ. CDR3 length equals 12 residues. The ends were cut back, 2 bases at V and 7 bases at J, with 7 bases in the middle. CDR3 DNA: TGCGCCAGCAGCTTTCCCGGGAATGAGCAGTTCTTC. As protein: CASSFPGNEQFF. Using reference TRBV5-1 and TRBJ2-1 for the parts outside the CDR3, the full variable domain is KAGVTQTPRYLIKTRGQQVTLSCSPISGHRSVSWYQQTPGQGLQFLFEYFSETQRNKGNFPGRFSGRQFSNSRSEMNVSTLELGDSALYLCASSFPGNEQFFGPGTRLTVL.

Comments on this clone: The sample contains more than one DNA sequence encoding this CDR3. This chain connects TRBV11-1 to TRBJ2-7; 9 bases line up with TRBD1. The length of the CDR3 is 14 residues. Germline V CDR1 and CDR2: SGHAT, FQDESV (reference sequence). V gave up 5 bases and J gave up 5 bases; unmatched junction bases: 7. The CDR3 spells CASSEQGALDEQYF. In nucleotides, the CDR3 is TGTGCCAGCAGCGAACAGGGGGCCCTGGACGAGCAGTACTTC.

The chain uses TRBV19 and TRBJ2-1; unclear D gene. The CDR3 loop spans 12 amino acids. The V gene's germline CDR1 is LNHDA and CDR2 SQIVND (reference sequence). Trimming left V 4 bases short and J 3 bases short, with 4 bases between. Here the CDR3 reads CASSSGYNEQFF. The CDR3 coding sequence is TGTGCCAGTAGTAGCGGCTACAATGAGCAGTTCTTC.

For the CDR3, the DNA is TGTGCCAGTAGTATTTGGACAGAGAACACTGAAGCTTTCTTT. Its translation is CASSIWTENTEAFF. V and J are TRBV19 and TRBJ1-1, with D possibly being TRBD1 (6 bases). This CDR3 is 14 amino acids long. In germline, CDR1 is LNHDA, CDR2 SQIVND (reference sequence). Trimming removed 3 bases at V and 1 base at J, with 9 bases between.

The chain is built from TRBV7-2 and TRBJ1-1; D uncertain. The CDR3 totals 11 residues. Looked up from germline, CDR1 is SGHTA and CDR2 is FQGNSA. V was cut by 5 bases and J by 3 bases, with 4 bases left in between. The CDR3 DNA is TGTGCCAGCAGCCGGGACACTGAAGCTTTCTTT. Encoded protein: CASSRDTEAFF.